Below, 21 T cell receptor beta chains from the same sample are listed, as sequenced in a study of control samples from healthy donors and cancer patients. Clones were sequenced by immunoSEQ multiplex PCR, and TCRdb holds only the in-frame ones, with some missing. The sample carries roughly 23,000 clones, 83% recorded once. Sequenced material: PBMCs. These TCRs come from a man aged 55 to 69 with head and neck cancer.

This chain connects TRBV19 to TRBJ2-7; D remains unclear. V was clipped by 1 base and J by 3 bases, with 7 bases between them. CDR3 length: 13 residues. CDR1 and CDR2 from the germline V gene are LNHDA and SQIVND (reference sequence). CDR3 sequence (DNA): TGTGCCAGTAGTATAGGCGGAGACTACGAGCAGTACTTC. The encoded protein is CASSIGGDYEQYF.

This chain connects TRBV6-5 to TRBJ1-4, with 9 bases aligning to TRBD1. The germline V gene has CDR1 MNHEY and CDR2 SVGAGI. The ends lost 7 bases at V and 9 bases at J; junction bases unmatched: 6. The CDR3 covers 13 residues. The CDR3 is CASNWDRDQKLFF. The CDR3 nucleotides read TGTGCCAGCAATTGGGACAGGGACCAAAAACTGTTTTTT.

The CDR3: CASSTLFGTGGGNTIYF. Here the CDR3 DNA reads TGTGCCAGCAGTACTCTCTTTGGGACAGGGGGCGGAAACACCATATATTTT. The rearrangement links TRBV28 to TRBJ1-3, with 12 bases matching TRBD1. The CDR3 runs 17 residues. Germline CDR1 reads MDHEN; CDR2 reads SYDVKM. Trimming removed 5 bases from V and 4 bases from J; junction bases left unmatched: 9.

By frequency in the sample, this clone is medium-sized. The V and J genes are TRBV6-4 and TRBJ1-1, with D unresolved. V was trimmed by 0 bases and J by 0 bases, leaving 23 bases between them. Germline CDR1 reads MRHNA; CDR2 reads SNTAGT. The CDR3 totals 20 residues. This chain's CDR3 is CASSDSTVLPTPYMNTEAFF. CDR3 sequence (DNA): TGTGCCAGCAGTGACTCCACAGTGCTCCCCACGCCCTACATGAACACTGAAGCTTTCTTT.

V usage is TRBV19 and J usage is TRBJ1-1; TRBD1 is a possible D gene (6 bases). The V gene's germline CDR1 is LNHDA and CDR2 SQIVND (reference sequence). The CDR3 is 16 residues long. The ends were cut back, 11 bases at V and 1 base at J, with 23 bases in the middle. As DNA, the CDR3 is TGTGCCCAGAAACAGGGCCCGGCGAGGGGGAACACTGAAGCTTTCTTT. It encodes CAQKQGPARGNTEAFF.

Turning to this clone: Germline and junction disagree at one end, which may indicate a read error. J is TRBJ1-1 and V is TRBV11-2, with 7 positions matching TRBD1. CDR3 size: 17 residues. The germline CDR1 and CDR2 sequences are SGHAT and FQNNGV. This CDR3 reads CASSFEALGGLNTEPFF. The CDR3 bases are TGTGCCAGCAGCTTCGAGGCCCTAGGGGGCTTGAACACTGAACCTTTCTTT.

This chain connects TRBV11-2 to TRBJ2-1, with D perhaps matching TRBD1 or TRBD2 (6 bases each). Trimming removed 8 bases at V and 6 bases at J, with 11 bases between. In germline, CDR1 is SGHAT, CDR2 FQNNGV. The CDR3 length is 12 residues. Here the CDR3 reads CASGGRGNEQFF. DNA of the CDR3: TGTGCCAGCGGGGGGCGCGGCAATGAGCAGTTCTTC.

The chain carries TRBV29-1 and TRBJ1-1, with D maybe TRBD1 (5 bases). Germline loops: CDR1 SQVTM, CDR2 ANQGSEA. This CDR3 is built from 12 residues. The germline V and J ends were trimmed by 7 bases and 1 base, with 10 bases remaining between them. CDR3 sequence: CSGGVGNTEAFF. For the CDR3, the DNA is TGCAGCGGGGGCGTGGGGAACACTGAAGCTTTCTTT.

This chain links TRBV5-4 with TRBJ2-5; 12 positions match TRBD2. With 0 bases clipped from V and 5 bases from J, the junction kept 11 bases outside the gene matches. The CDR3 totals 18 residues. The V gene's germline CDR1 is SGHNT and CDR2 YYREEE (reference sequence). The CDR3 DNA sequence: TGTGCCAGCAGCTTGGGGACTAGCGGGGCTCTCTCCCGGGAGACCCAGTACTTC. The encoded protein is CASSLGTSGALSRETQYF.

This chain links TRBV7-2 with TRBJ1-3; D gene ambiguous. CDR1 and CDR2 (germline): SGHTA, FQGNSA. Trimming took off 1 base at V and 0 bases at J, with 7 bases between the two ends. The CDR3 sequence is 15 residues long. CDR3 in amino acids: CASSLESYSGNTIYF. In nucleotides, the CDR3 is TGTGCCAGCAGCTTAGAGAGCTACTCTGGAAACACCATATATTTT.

The chain links TRBV10-2 to TRBJ1-1, with D tentatively TRBD1 (5 bases). CDR3 length: 13 amino acids. The ends were cut back, 6 bases at V and 4 bases at J, with 12 bases in the middle. Germline loops: CDR1 WSHSY, CDR2 SAAADI. CDR3 coding DNA: TGCGCCAGCAGGGGGACCCGAGGCACTGAAGCTTTCTTT. This codes for CASRGTRGTEAFF.

This clone was recorded only once. The chain uses TRBV7-9 and TRBJ2-3; no clear D gene. CDR1 and CDR2 from the germline V gene are SEHNR and FQNEAQ (reference sequence). V lost 1 base, J lost 3 bases, and 8 bases lay in between. CDR3 length equals 14 residues. CDR3 residues: CASSLVQQTDTQYF. The CDR3 DNA sequence: TGTGCCAGCAGCTTAGTGCAGCAAACAGATACGCAGTATTTT.

The gene calls are TRBV19 and TRBJ1-2, with D possibly being TRBD1 (6 bases). Germline V gene sequence: CDR1 LNHDA, CDR2 SQIVND (reference sequence). The CDR3 loop spans 17 amino acids. V lost 5 bases, J lost 0 bases, and 19 bases lay in between. Here the CDR3 reads CASSDEKGRTANYGYTF. DNA of the CDR3: TGTGCCAGTAGTGATGAGAAAGGACGGACAGCTAACTATGGCTACACCTTC.

This chain uses TRBV7-2 with TRBJ1-2; 9 nucleotides line up with TRBD1. From germline, CDR1 is SGHTA and CDR2 FQGNSA. Unmatched junction bases numbered 4, after V lost 1 base and J lost 4 bases. The CDR3 totals 15 residues. The CDR3 here is CASSLDRGRSYGYTF. CDR3 in DNA: TGTGCCAGCAGCTTAGACAGGGGGCGATCCTATGGCTACACCTTC.

The rearrangement links TRBV5-4 to TRBJ1-2, with D unclear. V dropped 4 bases and J dropped 4 bases, with 14 bases sitting between them. This CDR3 comprises 14 residues. CDR1 and CDR2 (germline): SGHNT, YYREEE (reference sequence). The CDR3 DNA is TGTGCCAGCAGCACGCAGCAGGCCCGCTATGGCTACACCTTC. The encoded protein is CASSTQQARYGYTF.

This sequence joins TRBV19 and TRBJ1-1; D possibly corresponds to TRBD1 (5 bases). The CDR3 covers 13 residues. The V and J ends lost 4 bases and 4 bases respectively, with 10 bases between them. The V gene's germline CDR1 is LNHDA and CDR2 SQIVND (reference sequence). CDR3 bases: TGTGCCAGTAGTACTGGGACCTTCACTGAAGCTTTCTTT. Its translation: CASSTGTFTEAFF.

The sample holds one count of this clone. The V call is TRBV5-1, the J call TRBJ2-7, with TRBD1 identical over 7 bases. This CDR3 contains 14 residues. Trimming cost V 1 base and J 6 bases; bases outside gene matches: 7. Germline CDR1 SGHRS, CDR2 YFSETQ. The CDR3 nucleotides read TGCGCCAGCAGCTTGACGGGACAGAAGGTCGAGCAGTACTTC. This encodes CASSLTGQKVEQYF.

The chain links TRBV6-4 to TRBJ1-2; 8 nucleotides line up with TRBD1. Germline lookup yields CDR1 MRHNA and CDR2 SNTAGT. CDR3 length: 15 residues. Trimming at V came to 6 bases and at J to 7 bases, leaving 13 bases not matched to a gene. For the CDR3, the DNA is TGTGCCAGCAGGATCGAGGACAGGGAAAGAGTTGGCTACACCTTC. This sequence encodes CASRIEDRERVGYTF.

The table lists this clone with a few counts. The junction departs from germline at one end; a sequencing error may be responsible. The chain combines TRBV7-6 with TRBJ2-7; 12 bases match TRBD2. This CDR3 contains 16 residues. The V gene's germline CDR1 is SGHVS and CDR2 FNYEAQ. As DNA, the CDR3 is TGTGCCAGCAGCCTAGCGGGAGGGCCAGGCAGTGGCGAGCAGTACTTC. Amino acids: CASSLAGGPGSGEQYF.

This clone was observed a handful of times. The gene calls are TRBV5-1 and TRBJ1-1; D might be TRBD1 (5 bases). This CDR3 has 14 residues. V was cut by 5 bases and J by 0 bases, with 11 bases left in between. Germline V CDR1 and CDR2: SGHRS, YFSETQ. CDR3 protein: CASRQAVMNTEAFF. CDR3 bases: TGCGCCAGCAGACAGGCTGTTATGAACACTGAAGCTTTCTTT.

This clone was observed once. The rearrangement uses TRBV6-2 or TRBV6-3 and TRBJ2-7; 7 bases align to TRBD1. Germline CDR1 is MNHEY and CDR2 is SVGEGT. CDR3 length: 14 amino acids. The trim removed 4 bases at V and 3 bases at J, leaving 6 bases unmatched. Here the CDR3 DNA reads TGTGCCAGCAGTTCCACAGGGGTCAGCTACGAGCAGTACTTC. Its translation: CASSSTGVSYEQYF.